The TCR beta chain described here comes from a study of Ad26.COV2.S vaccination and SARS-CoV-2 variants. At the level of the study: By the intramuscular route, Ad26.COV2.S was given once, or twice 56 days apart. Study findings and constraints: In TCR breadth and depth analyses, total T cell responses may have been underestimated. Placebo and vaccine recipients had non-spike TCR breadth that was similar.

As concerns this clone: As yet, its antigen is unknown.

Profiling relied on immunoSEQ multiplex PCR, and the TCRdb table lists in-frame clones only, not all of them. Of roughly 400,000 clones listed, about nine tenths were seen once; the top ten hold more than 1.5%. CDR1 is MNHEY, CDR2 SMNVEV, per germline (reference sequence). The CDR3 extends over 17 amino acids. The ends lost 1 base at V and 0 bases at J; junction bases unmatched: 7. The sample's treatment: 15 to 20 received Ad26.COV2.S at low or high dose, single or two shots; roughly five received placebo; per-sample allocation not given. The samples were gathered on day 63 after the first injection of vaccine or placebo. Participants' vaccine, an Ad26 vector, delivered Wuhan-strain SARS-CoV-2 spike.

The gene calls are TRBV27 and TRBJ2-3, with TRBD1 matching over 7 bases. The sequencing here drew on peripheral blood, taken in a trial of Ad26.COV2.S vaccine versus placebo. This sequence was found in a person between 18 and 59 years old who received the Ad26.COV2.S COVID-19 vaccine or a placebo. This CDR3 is CASSLYGTETSTDTQYF. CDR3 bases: TGTGCCAGCAGTTTATATGGGACAGAAACAAGCACAGATACGCAGTATTTT.